Listed here are 12 T cell receptor beta chains from one sample, sequenced in a study of Ad26.COV2.S vaccination and SARS-CoV-2 variants. Indicated treatment: some 19 received Ad26.COV2.S at low or high dose, single or two shots; 5 received placebo; per-sample allocation not given. Sampling was performed 63 days after the first vaccine or placebo injection. This table comes from immunoSEQ multiplex PCR, and its TCRdb copy is limited to in-frame clones, with some not included. The table has about 350,000 clones, approximately 86% seen once. The source material was peripheral blood, sampled in a trial of Ad26.COV2.S vaccine versus placebo. The receptors stem from a person between 18 and 65 years old who received the Ad26.COV2.S COVID-19 vaccine or a placebo.

The rearrangement joins TRBV20-1 to TRBJ1-1; unclear D gene. CDR1 and CDR2 (germline): DFQATT, SNEGSKA (reference sequence). The CDR3 extends over 8 amino acids. Trimming shortened V by 5 bases and J by 7 bases, and 2 bases separated the two germline ends. The chain's CDR3 is CSALEAFF. The CDR3 region has the DNA TGCAGTGCTCTTGAAGCTTTCTTT.

In DNA form, the CDR3 reads TGTGCCAGCAGTTTATCTACAGGTGACCTCTATGGCTACACCTTC. It codes for CASSLSTGDLYGYTF. This chain uses TRBV27 with TRBJ1-2, with D possibly being TRBD1 (5 bases). The germline V and J ends were trimmed by 0 bases and 4 bases, with 12 bases remaining between them. The germline V gene encodes CDR1 MNHEY and CDR2 SMNVEV (reference sequence). There are 15 residues in the CDR3.

The sample holds one count of this clone. The chain uses TRBV27 and TRBJ2-1; 10 bases map to TRBD2. V lost 5 bases to trimming and J lost 9 bases; unmatched junction nucleotides: 10. CDR3 length: 15 residues. Germline-derived CDR1 and CDR2 are MNHEY and SMNVEV (reference sequence). The CDR3 nucleotides read TGTGCCAGCAGTCCCCAGCGGGGGGGCCGTTCTGAGCAGTTCTTC. Its translation is CASSPQRGGRSEQFF.

The chain employs TRBV4-2 and TRBJ1-5; no definite D call. The V gene lost 1 base and the J gene lost 1 base, with 20 bases spanning the gap. This CDR3 has 19 amino acids. CDR1 and CDR2 (germline): LGHNA, YNFKEQ. In DNA form, the CDR3 reads TGTGCCAGCAGCCAAGCCACCACCTCCGAGACACAAAGCAATCAGCCCCAGCATTTT. Translated, it gives CASSQATTSETQSNQPQHF.

This clone was recorded only once. V gene TRBV4-1 combines with J gene TRBJ1-4, with 7 bases matching TRBD1. The CDR3 has 15 residues. The germline CDR1 and CDR2 sequences are MGHRA and YSYEKL. After removal of 2 bases from V and 8 bases from J, the junction contained 8 bases not matched to a gene. The DNA for the CDR3 is TGCGCCAGCAGCCAACCCCAGACAGGGTGGGAAAAACTGTTTTTT. It specifies CASSQPQTGWEKLFF.

The rearrangement joins TRBV11-2 to TRBJ2-1, with D possibly TRBD1 on 7 matching bases. Germline CDR1 is SGHAT and CDR2 is FQNNGV. The V gene lost 5 bases and the J gene lost 1 base, with 12 bases spanning the gap. This CDR3 spans 15 amino acids. CDR3 amino acids: CASSLQGRSYNEQFF. CDR3 in DNA: TGTGCCAGCAGCCTACAGGGGAGGTCCTACAATGAGCAGTTCTTC.

This rearrangement joins TRBV7-9 to TRBJ2-5; 7 bases match TRBD2. CDR1 is SEHNR, CDR2 FQNEAQ, per germline (reference sequence). The CDR3 has 15 amino acids. V was clipped by 1 base and J by 5 bases; unmatched bases: 7. The CDR3 DNA reads as TGTGCCAGCAGCTTAGGGCAGGGAGGGATGGAGACCCAGTACTTC. Translating it yields CASSLGQGGMETQYF.

The V and J genes are TRBV11-1 and TRBJ2-7; no reliable D call. Germline V lookup: CDR1 SGHAT, CDR2 FQDESV (reference sequence). With 5 bases removed from V and 2 bases from J, the gap between germline ends came to 10 bases. This CDR3 has 13 residues. CDR3: CASSPTAAYEQYF. The CDR3, as DNA: TGTGCCAGCAGCCCTACCGCGGCCTACGAGCAGTACTTC.

The chain couples TRBV2 to TRBJ2-7, with no clear D. The germline V and J ends were trimmed by 3 bases and 3 bases, with 3 bases remaining between them. Germline V lookup: CDR1 SNHLY, CDR2 FYNNEI. This CDR3 comprises 11 residues. CDR3 nucleotide sequence: TGTGCCAGCAGTGATTTCTACGAGCAGTACTTC. It is translated as CASSDFYEQYF.

V and J are TRBV6-1 and TRBJ1-6; 9 positions match TRBD1. CDR1 and CDR2 (germline): MNHNS, SASEGT. CDR3 size: 15 residues. J gave up 7 bases and V 2 bases, and 3 bases lay outside the gene matches. The CDR3 DNA reads TGTGCCAGCAGTGAACGGGACAGGGAAAATTCACCCCTCCACTTT. Amino acids: CASSERDRENSPLHF.

The chain links TRBV24-1 to TRBJ2-3; TRBD2 agrees at 7 bases. Germline-derived CDR1 and CDR2 are KGHDR and SFDVKD. The trim removed 1 base at V and 3 bases at J, leaving 6 bases unmatched. CDR3 length: 16 residues. This CDR3 is CATSDLAGTLTDTQYF. CDR3 in DNA: TGTGCCACCAGTGATTTAGCGGGGACCTTAACAGATACGCAGTATTTT.

This clone showed up just once. The chain uses TRBV5-6 and TRBJ1-1, with no clear D. Germline-derived CDR1 and CDR2 are SGHDT and YYEEEE. Trimming left V 0 bases short and J 1 base short, with 10 bases between. This CDR3 comprises 15 residues. The CDR3 coding sequence is TGTGCCAGCAGCTTGGCGGGGAGAGCGAACACTGAAGCTTTCTTT. Its protein is CASSLAGRANTEAFF.